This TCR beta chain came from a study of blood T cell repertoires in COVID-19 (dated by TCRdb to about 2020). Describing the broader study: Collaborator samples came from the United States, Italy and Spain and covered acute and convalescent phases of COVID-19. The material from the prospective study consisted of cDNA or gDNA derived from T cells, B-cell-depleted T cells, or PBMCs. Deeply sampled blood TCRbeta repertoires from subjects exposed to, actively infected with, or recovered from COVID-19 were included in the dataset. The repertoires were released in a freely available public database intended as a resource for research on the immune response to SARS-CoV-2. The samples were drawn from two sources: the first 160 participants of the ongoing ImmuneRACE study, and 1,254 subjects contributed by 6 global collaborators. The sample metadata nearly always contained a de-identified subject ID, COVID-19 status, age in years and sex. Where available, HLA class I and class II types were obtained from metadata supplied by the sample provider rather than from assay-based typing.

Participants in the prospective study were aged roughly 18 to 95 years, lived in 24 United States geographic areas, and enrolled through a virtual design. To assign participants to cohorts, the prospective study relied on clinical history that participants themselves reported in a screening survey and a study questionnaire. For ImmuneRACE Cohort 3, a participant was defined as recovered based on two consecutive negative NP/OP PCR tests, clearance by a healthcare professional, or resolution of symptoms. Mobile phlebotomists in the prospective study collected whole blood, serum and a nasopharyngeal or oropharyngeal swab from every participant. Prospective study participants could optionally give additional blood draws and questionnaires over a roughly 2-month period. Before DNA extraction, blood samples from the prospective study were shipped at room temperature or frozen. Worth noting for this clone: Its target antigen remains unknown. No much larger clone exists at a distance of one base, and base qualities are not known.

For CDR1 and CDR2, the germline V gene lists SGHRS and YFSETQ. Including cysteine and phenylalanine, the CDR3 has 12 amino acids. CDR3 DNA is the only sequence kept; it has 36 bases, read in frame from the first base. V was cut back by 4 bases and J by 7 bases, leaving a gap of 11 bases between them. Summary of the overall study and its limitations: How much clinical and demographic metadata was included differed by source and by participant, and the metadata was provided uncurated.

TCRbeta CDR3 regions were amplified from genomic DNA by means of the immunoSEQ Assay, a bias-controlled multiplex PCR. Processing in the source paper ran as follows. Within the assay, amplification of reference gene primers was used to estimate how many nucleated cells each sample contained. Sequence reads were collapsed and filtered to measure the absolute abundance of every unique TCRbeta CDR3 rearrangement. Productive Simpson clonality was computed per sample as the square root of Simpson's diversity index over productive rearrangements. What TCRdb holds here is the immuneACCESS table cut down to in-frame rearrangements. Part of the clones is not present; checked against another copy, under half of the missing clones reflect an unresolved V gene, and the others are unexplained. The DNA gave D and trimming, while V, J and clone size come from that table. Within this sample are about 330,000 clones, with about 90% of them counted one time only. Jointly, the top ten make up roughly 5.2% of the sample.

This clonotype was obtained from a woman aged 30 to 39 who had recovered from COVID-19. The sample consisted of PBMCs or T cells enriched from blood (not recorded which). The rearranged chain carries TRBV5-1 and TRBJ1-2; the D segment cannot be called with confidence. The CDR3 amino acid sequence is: CASSPEQAGYTF. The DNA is TGCGCCAGCAGCCCCGAGCAGGCTGGCTACACCTTC.